This TCR beta chain was sequenced in a study of shared clonotypes between healthy human individuals. With V trimmed by 4 bases and J by 8 bases, 8 bases remained unmatched. CDR1 KGHSH and CDR2 LQKENI come from the germline V gene. The CDR3 has 16 amino acids. This table comes from immunoSEQ multiplex PCR, and its TCRdb copy is limited to in-frame clones, with some not included. The sample holds approximately 600,000 clones, roughly 95% seen once. CD8 cells classed as naive were CD45RO-negative and positively selected for CCR7, excluding terminally differentiated effector memory CD45RA+ cells. The sequencing sample was made of naive CD8+ T cells sorted from blood. The chain combines TRBV18 with TRBJ1-4; 12 positions agree with TRBD1. The receptor was isolated from a young woman in good health. The chain's CDR3 is CASSLGQGAMNEKLFF. The CDR3 DNA is TGTGCCAGCTCACTGGGACAGGGGGCGATGAACGAAAAACTGTTTTTT.